The rows below give T cell receptor beta chains drawn from one sample of a study of T cells in Graves' hyperthyroidism and ophthalmopathy. TCRdb ran MiXCR on the multiplex PCR reads and lists one entry per CDR3 protein. The table records a few hundred thousand distinct CDR3 sequences, about 16% of them present only once. Sequenced material: blood. Receptors were obtained from a woman aged 55-75 years with Graves' ophthalmopathy. CDR3s include the opening cysteine and the closing phenylalanine or tryptophan. A D gene is named only where the DNA matches it firmly. Some rows mark clone size as missing; the rest say once, few, many or name a class of expanded clone.

j_gene,v_gene,abundance,d_gene,CDR3aa,CDR3nt
TRBJ2-7,TRBV7-9,many,TRBD1,CASSQTGQGSSYEQYF,TGTGCCAGCAGCCAGACCGGACAGGGGAGCTCCTACGAGCAGTACTTC
TRBJ2-1,TRBV12-3/TRBV12-4,-,TRBD2,CASTGGLAGAVEQFF,TGTGCCAGCACCGGGGGACTAGCGGGAGCTGTTGAGCAGTTCTTC
TRBJ2-5,TRBV9,few,TRBD1,CASSVGQGLAQETQYF,TGTGCCAGCAGCGTAGGACAGGGTCTGGCCCAAGAGACCCAGTACTTC
TRBJ2-3,TRBV27,-,-,CASSLAGNTDTQYF,TGTGCCAGCAGTTTGGCAGGGAACACAGATACGCAGTATTTT
TRBJ1-5,TRBV6-4,few,-,CASSDFGGASSNQPQHF,TGTGCCAGCAGTGACTTCGGGGGGGCTAGTAGCAATCAGCCCCAGCATTTT
TRBJ2-2,TRBV7-3,many,-,CASSLIGIGELFF,TGTGCCAGCAGCTTAATTGGAATCGGGGAGCTGTTTTTT
TRBJ2-1,TRBV25-1,few,-,CASSSPGPSYNEQFF,TGTGCCAGCAGTTCCCCGGGACCCTCATACAATGAGCAGTTCTTC
TRBJ1-2,TRBV30,many,-,CAWSEMEAVGYGYTF,TGTGCCTGGAGTGAAATGGAGGCAGTCGGCTATGGCTACACCTTC
TRBJ2-5,TRBV28,many,TRBD2,CASSPRWGGETQYF,TGTGCCAGCAGTCCCCGTTGGGGGGGTGAGACCCAGTACTTC
TRBJ1-5,TRBV12-3/TRBV12-4,many,-,CASSLMAGNQPQHF,TGTGCCAGCAGTTTAATGGCAGGGAATCAGCCCCAGCATTTT
TRBJ2-2,TRBV14,-,-,CASSQAGDTGELFF,TGTGCCAGCAGCCAAGCTGGGGACACCGGGGAGCTGTTTTTT
TRBJ1-6,TRBV6-1,-,-,CASREGGDSPLHF,TGTGCCAGCAGGGAGGGAGGGGATTCACCCCTCCACTTT
TRBJ2-7,TRBV19,-,-,CASSMATSYEQYF,TGTGCCAGTAGTATGGCTACTTCATACGAGCAGTACTTC
TRBJ1-3,TRBV13,many,-,CASSFGGTGNTIYF,TGTGCCAGCAGCTTTGGCGGAACTGGAAACACCATATATTTT
TRBJ1-1,TRBV6-5,-,-,CASSYSYAGRSNTEAFF,TGTGCCAGCAGTTACTCTTACGCGGGACGGTCGAACACTGAAGCTTTCTTT
TRBJ2-5,TRBV2,-,-,CASSSRQGGGETQYF,TGTGCCAGCAGTTCTAGACAGGGAGGTGGGGAGACCCAGTACTTC
TRBJ2-5,TRBV2,many,-,CASSDNLGTQYF,TGTGCCAGCAGTGATAATCTGGGGACCCAGTACTTC
TRBJ2-3,TRBV7-2,many,-,CASSPVDLATGAQYF,TGTGCCAGCAGCCCTGTCGACTTAGCCACCGGTGCGCAGTATTTT
TRBJ2-6,TRBV9,-,-,CASSVTPLRANVLTF,TGTGCCAGCAGCGTAACACCGCTCAGGGCCAACGTCCTGACTTTC
TRBJ1-1,TRBV30,many,-,CAWSERGRAEAFF,TGTGCCTGGAGTGAGAGGGGAAGGGCTGAAGCTTTCTTT
TRBJ1-2,TRBV12-3/TRBV12-4,-,-,CASSPVLHGYTF,TGTGCCAGCAGCCCCGTATTACATGGCTACACCTTC
TRBJ2-7,TRBV6-6,many,TRBD1,CASSYRRQGVGGEQYF,TGTGCCAGCAGTTACCGTAGACAGGGGGTCGGTGGGGAGCAGTACTTC
TRBJ2-7,TRBV12-3/TRBV12-4,many,-,CASSLWEAHEQYF,TGTGCCAGCAGTTTATGGGAGGCCCACGAGCAGTACTTC
TRBJ2-5,TRBV5-6,many,TRBD1,CASSWTGTFQLETQYF,TGTGCCAGCAGCTGGACAGGGACTTTCCAATTGGAGACCCAGTACTTC
TRBJ2-2,TRBV24-1,many,-,CATSDSKWTRTGELFF,TGTGCCACCAGTGATTCTAAATGGACTCGCACCGGGGAGCTGTTTTTT
TRBJ2-7,TRBV27,-,TRBD1,CASSLIGQGGAYEQYF,TGTGCCAGCAGTCTGATCGGACAGGGGGGGGCCTACGAGCAGTACTTC
TRBJ1-5,TRBV19,-,-,CASTRDGPYSNQPQHF,TGTGCCAGTACCCGGGACGGGCCATATAGCAATCAGCCCCAGCATTTT
TRBJ2-7,TRBV27,many,-,CASSKGGTGRYEQYF,TGTGCCAGCAGTAAGGGGGGGACAGGCCGCTACGAGCAGTACTTC
TRBJ2-7,TRBV11-2,many,TRBD2,CASSLTSGRGFSYEQYF,TGTGCCAGCAGCCTGACTAGCGGGAGGGGATTCTCCTACGAGCAGTACTTC
TRBJ1-4,TRBV9,-,-,CASSSGEKLFF,TGTGCCAGCAGCTCTGGTGAAAAACTGTTTTTT
TRBJ2-2,TRBV7-9,many,TRBD1,CASSPGQLPGELFF,TGTGCCAGCAGCCCGGGACAGCTTCCCGGGGAGCTGTTTTTT
TRBJ1-5,TRBV6-2/TRBV6-3,many,TRBD1,CASSYHTDRGGSNQPQHF,TGTGCCAGCAGTTACCATACCGACAGGGGCGGTAGCAATCAGCCCCAGCATTTT
TRBJ1-3,TRBV2,many,-,CASSEPWQGNTIYF,TGTGCCAGCAGTGAGCCCTGGCAAGGAAACACCATATATTTT
TRBJ2-5,TRBV27,many,-,CASRRGGTQYF,TGTGCCAGCAGGCGCGGTGGGACCCAGTACTTC
TRBJ2-2,TRBV19,few,-,CASSIVKGTGELFF,TGTGCCAGTAGTATAGTGAAGGGTACCGGGGAGCTGTTTTTT
TRBJ1-4,TRBV27,many,TRBD1,CASSKYGTGANEKLFF,TGTGCCAGCAGTAAATATGGGACAGGGGCAAATGAAAAACTGTTTTTT
TRBJ2-7,TRBV7-9,many,TRBD1,CASSPSTGGLHEQYF,TGTGCCAGCAGTCCGTCGACAGGGGGTCTCCACGAGCAGTACTTC
TRBJ2-3,TRBV11-2,many,-,CASSRSDTQYF,TGTGCCAGCAGCCGGAGTGATACGCAGTATTTT
TRBJ1-6,TRBV5-1,-,-,CASSLDRASHSPLHF,TGCGCCAGCAGCTTGGATCGGGCCTCTCATTCACCCCTCCACTTT
TRBJ1-5,TRBV18,many,-,CASSPGAVNQPQHF,TGTGCCAGCTCACCCGGGGCAGTCAATCAGCCCCAGCATTTT
TRBJ1-4,TRBV30,many,-,CAWSGTQNEKLFF,TGTGCCTGGAGTGGGACACAGAATGAAAAACTGTTTTTT
TRBJ1-6,TRBV9,many,-,CASSVVEGEGSPLHF,TGTGCCAGCAGCGTAGTAGAGGGTGAGGGTTCACCCCTCCACTTT
TRBJ2-3,TRBV28,many,TRBD2,CASSLRLAGAVDTQYF,TGTGCCAGCAGTTTAAGACTAGCGGGAGCGGTAGATACGCAGTATTTT
TRBJ2-5,TRBV12-5,-,TRBD2,CASGLSPTSGRSETQYF,TGTGCTAGTGGTTTGTCCCCGACTAGCGGGAGGTCAGAGACCCAGTACTTC
TRBJ2-2,TRBV2,many,-,CARGLANGELFF,TGTGCCAGGGGGCTAGCTAACGGGGAGCTGTTTTTT
TRBJ2-1,TRBV24-1,-,-,CATSGLGGTGSYNEQFF,TGTGCCACCAGTGGCCTCGGGGGAACAGGATCCTACAATGAGCAGTTCTTC
TRBJ1-5,TRBV6-2/TRBV6-3,many,-,CASSYVGVGNQPQHF,TGTGCCAGCAGTTACGTGGGGGTTGGCAATCAGCCCCAGCATTTT
TRBJ1-4,TRBV13,-,-,CASSLDGRSNEKLFF,TGTGCCAGCAGCTTAGATGGGCGATCTAATGAAAAACTGTTTTTT
TRBJ2-5,TRBV29-1,-,-,CSVEGPRSQETQYF,TGCAGCGTTGAAGGCCCCCGCAGCCAAGAGACCCAGTACTTC
TRBJ2-5,TRBV6-1,many,-,CASGGAGETQYF,TGTGCCAGCGGGGGTGCAGGGGAGACCCAGTACTTC
TRBJ2-2,TRBV7-9,-,TRBD1,CASDKQGAGELFF,TGTGCCAGCGACAAACAGGGGGCCGGGGAGCTGTTTTTT
TRBJ1-4,TRBV20-1,-,TRBD1,CSAVDSDRVDYNEKLFF,TGCAGTGCTGTAGACTCTGACAGGGTCGATTATAATGAAAAACTGTTTTTT
TRBJ2-3,TRBV30,few,-,CAWRLGLSTDTQYF,TGTGCCTGGAGATTAGGATTAAGCACAGATACGCAGTATTTT